These 8 T cell receptor beta chains originate from one sample sequenced in a study of blood T cell repertoires in COVID-19. Assay used: immunoSEQ multiplex PCR; TCRdb lists only in-frame clones, some missing. The repertoire holds tens of thousands of clones, with approximately 83% as singletons. Sequencing was done on a sample of peripheral blood. The source of these receptors is a human donor in a cohort sampled during active COVID-19.

V usage is TRBV6-6 and J usage is TRBJ2-2, with D possibly matching TRBD1 (6 bases). Germline V gene lookup returns CDR1 MNHNY and CDR2 SVGAGI (reference sequence). The CDR3 contains 15 residues. The germline V and J ends were trimmed by 6 bases and 0 bases, with 11 bases remaining between them. DNA for the CDR3: TGTGCCAGCAGGACGGACAGAGCGAACACCGGGGAGCTGTTTTTT. Translation gives CASRTDRANTGELFF.

The chain joins TRBV16 to TRBJ2-7, with 9 bases identical to TRBD1. CDR1 and CDR2 (germline): KGHSY, FQNENV. V trimming: 2 bases; J trimming: 1 base; junction bases outside the gene matches: 3. This CDR3 comprises 15 residues. CDR3 DNA: TGTGCCAGCAGCCAAAGGGACAGGGCGTCCTACGAGCAGTACTTC. Its translation: CASSQRDRASYEQYF.

This clone occurred a few times. This sequence joins TRBV6-1 and TRBJ2-7; TRBD1 matches 10 bases. The germline V gene encodes CDR1 MNHNS and CDR2 SASEGT. V dropped 1 base and J dropped 0; count of bases not matched to a gene: 0. This CDR3 comprises 15 residues. The DNA of the CDR3 is TGTGCCAGCAGTGAAGGGACAGGGGGCTCCTACGAGCAGTACTTC. This encodes CASSEGTGGSYEQYF.

V is TRBV5-8 and J is TRBJ1-5, with D unresolved. Trimming stripped 0 bases from V and 4 bases from J, with 14 bases between. The CDR3 covers 16 residues. CDR1 is SGHTS, CDR2 YDEGEE, per germline. The CDR3, as DNA: TGTGCCAGCAGCTTGGTACGGCGGAAGCTTAATCAGCCCCAGCATTTT. This sequence encodes CASSLVRRKLNQPQHF.

This chain joins TRBV5-1 and TRBJ2-5, with a possible D match to TRBD2 (5 bases). Trimming removed 1 base from V and 4 bases from J, with 11 bases in between. The CDR3 is made up of 14 amino acids. Germline CDR1 reads SGHRS; CDR2 reads YFSETQ. The CDR3 DNA reads as TGCGCCAGCAGCTTGATGGACTCAACAGAGACCCAGTACTTC. Translation: CASSLMDSTETQYF.

The genes are TRBV18 and TRBJ2-3; D may be TRBD2 (6 bases). The germline CDR1 and CDR2 sequences are KGHSH and LQKENI. The CDR3 totals 15 residues. Trimming pared 0 bases from V and 0 bases from J, leaving 7 bases between. The CDR3 loop is CASSPPGTSTDTQYF. For the CDR3, the DNA is TGTGCCAGCTCACCACCGGGGACTAGCACAGATACGCAGTATTTT.

CDR3 in amino acids: CASWIRDKAEAFF. The CDR3 bases are TGTGCCAGCTGGATCCGGGACAAGGCTGAAGCTTTCTTT. V and J are TRBV6-5 and TRBJ1-1, with a possible D match to TRBD1 (6 bases). CDR3 length: 13 amino acids. Looked up from germline, CDR1 is MNHEY and CDR2 is SVGAGI. The germline V and J ends were trimmed by 8 bases and 6 bases, with 16 bases remaining between them.

A note on this clone: Other DNA sequences of this sample code for an identical CDR3. The chain carries TRBV5-1 and TRBJ2-5; a weak D match, TRBD2 (5 bases). The V gene lost 0 bases and the J gene lost 5 bases, with 8 bases spanning the gap. Germline assignment: CDR1 SGHRS and CDR2 YFSETQ. The CDR3 sequence is 13 residues long. The CDR3 sequence is CASSLGGGETQYF. Here the CDR3 DNA reads TGCGCCAGCAGCTTGGGAGGAGGCGAGACCCAGTACTTC.